The T cell receptor beta chain described here comes from a study of human T cells and chemical hapten exposure. Study results and limitations: Clustering by CDR3 similarity yielded significantly more large clusters from expanded TCRs than controls.

Each CDR3 protein is one row after TCRdb ran MiXCR on the RACE reads. The table has 340,000 or so distinct CDR3 sequences, 6% to 8.5% seen once. The CDR3 extends over 14 amino acids. Germline V CDR1 and CDR2: MNHGY, SAAAGT. The ends were cut back, 9 bases at V and 5 bases at J, with 19 bases in the middle. To note about this clonotype: Its antigen is currently unknown.

Regarding time point: patch test 1, 2 weeks after DPC sensitization. As for treatment: therapeutic diphenylcyclopropenone sensitization with weekly scalp DPC. Blood, whole and unfractionated, served as the source for total RNA extraction. Material: whole blood, obtained in connection with sensitization to the hapten diphenylcyclopropenone (DPC). This TCR was sampled from a woman aged 18-35 years with alopecia areata. Some clones in this sample may be carry-over from other donors' samples. The chain couples TRBV6-8 to TRBJ1-1; D is possibly TRBD1 (6 bases). The CDR3 sequence: CARIPQGGKTEAFF. The DNA for the CDR3 is TGTGCCAGGATCCCACAGGGAGGGAAAACTGAAGCTTTCTTT.